These 3 T cell receptor beta chains originate from one sample sequenced in a study of response to subunit inactivated influenza vaccine. TCRdb reanalysed the RT-PCR reads using MiXCR and keeps one entry per CDR3 protein. Of around 530,000 distinct CDR3 sequences detected, approximately 15% appear once; the ten largest clones hold roughly 3.1%. Sequenced material: CD4+ T cells sorted from PBMCs, taken about 23 months after vaccination. These receptors all come from a man between 45 and 75 years old who received an inactivated influenza vaccine.

In this sample, this clonotype turned up a few times. The CDR3 DNA sequence: TGTGCCAGCAGCCAAACCTTTAGCGGGAGCTCCTACAATGAGCAGTTCTTC. Translation: CASSQTFSGSSYNEQFF. V gene TRBV4-2 combines with J gene TRBJ2-1; 9 bases are shared with TRBD2. Trimming at V came to 2 bases and at J to 0 bases, leaving 5 bases not matched to a gene. CDR1 and CDR2 (germline): LGHNA, YNFKEQ. The CDR3 runs to 17 residues.

In its sample, this clonotype was seen a few times. The rearrangement uses TRBV4-2 and TRBJ2-3; 11 bases match TRBD1. From germline, CDR1 is LGHNA and CDR2 YNFKEQ. With 5 bases clipped from V and 4 bases from J, the junction kept 5 bases outside the gene matches. The CDR3 runs 15 residues. CDR3 DNA sequence: TGTGCCAGCAGCACCCGGGACAGGGGGGCAGATACGCAGTATTTT. Translation: CASSTRDRGADTQYF.

This clonotype was detected only a few times. The genes are TRBV20-1 and TRBJ2-7, with 9 bases identical to TRBD1. The germline CDR1 and CDR2 sequences are DFQATT and SNEGSKA (reference sequence). V was pared by 5 bases and J by 3 bases, with 8 bases of the junction left unmatched. There are 14 residues in the CDR3. CDR3 bases: TGCAGTGCTGGTATGGGACAGGGTCACTACGAGCAGTACTTC. Its protein is CSAGMGQGHYEQYF.